What follows are 29 T cell receptor beta chains derived from one specimen sequenced in a study of regulatory T cells in long-lasting Graves disease. Time point defined: newly diagnosed GD, antithyroid drugs for less than 3 months. Construction of the TCR library relied on RNA isolated from PBMCs. iRepertoire HTBI primers and Arm-PCR of CDR3 regions built TCR beta libraries. TCRdb called the multiplex PCR reads again in MiXCR, with one record for every CDR3 protein. Of approximately 440,000 distinct CDR3 sequences listed, around 16% are singletons. These data also formed part of another study, on T cells in Graves' hyperthyroidism and ophthalmopathy.

The material sequenced was peripheral blood mononuclear cells (PBMCs), taken at new diagnosis, from a patient treated with antithyroid drugs. The receptors derive from a man aged 35-49 years with Graves disease.

This clonotype was picked up a small number of times. The chain combines TRBV12-3 or TRBV12-4 with TRBJ2-2, with TRBD2 as a possible D gene (6 bases). V was cut by 3 bases and J by 0 bases, with 11 bases left in between. This CDR3 is 16 amino acids long. DNA for the CDR3: TGTGCCAGCAGTTTTGGAGGGACGGCGAACACCGGGGAGCTGTTTTTT. This codes for CASSFGGTANTGELFF.

The V gene is TRBV7-9, the J gene TRBJ1-4; 7 nucleotides line up with TRBD1. The CDR3 covers 14 residues. Germline CDR1 and CDR2: SEHNR and FQNEAQ (reference sequence). J was trimmed by 7 bases and V by 8 bases; bases with no gene match: 10. DNA of the CDR3: TGTGCCAGCGGAATGGGCAGGGGGTCTGAAAAACTGTTTTTT. Translating it yields CASGMGRGSEKLFF.

This clonotype was picked up many times. The CDR3 DNA reads TGTGCCACCAGAGGGACGGGGAACACTGAAGCTTTCTTT. The encoded protein is CATRGTGNTEAFF. The rearrangement links TRBV24-1 to TRBJ1-1, with D maybe TRBD1 (5 bases). CDR1 is KGHDR and CDR2 is SFDVKD in the germline V gene. V was trimmed by 7 bases and J by 1 base, leaving 9 bases between them. The CDR3 totals 13 residues.

This clonotype was counted a few times. The V call is TRBV11-2, the J call TRBJ1-1, with D unresolved. The CDR3 covers 15 residues. CDR1 SGHAT and CDR2 FQNNGV come from the germline V gene. V was clipped by 4 bases and J by 5 bases, with 17 bases between them. The CDR3 sequence: CASSSAPASETEAFF. For the CDR3, the DNA is TGTGCCAGCAGCTCCGCTCCCGCGTCAGAGACTGAAGCTTTCTTT.

Points on this clonotype: A far larger clone is one nucleotide away, so this likely arose from a read error. The chain joins TRBV12-3 or TRBV12-4 to TRBJ2-1; D may be TRBD2 (5 bases). The CDR3 has 14 amino acids. V was trimmed by 6 bases and J by 7 bases, leaving 16 bases between them. The chain's CDR3 is CASRERKGKNEQFF. In DNA form, the CDR3 reads TGTGCCAGCAGGGAGCGGAAGGGAAAAAATGAGCAGTTCTTC.

Turning to this clonotype: This could be a read error, since a much larger clone is one nucleotide away. This sequence joins TRBV20-1 and TRBJ2-7; D remains ambiguous. With 6 bases removed from V and 7 bases from J, the gap between germline ends came to 19 bases. CDR1 is DFQATT, CDR2 SNEGSKA, per germline (reference sequence). The CDR3 extends over 13 amino acids. CDR3 sequence: CSATARAPNEQYF. CDR3 DNA: TGCAGTGCCACGGCCCGGGCTCCCAATGAGCAGTACTTC.

Worth noting for this clonotype: This may be a read error: a much more frequent sequence differs by one nucleotide. The V call is TRBV9, the J call TRBJ2-7, with a tentative D call TRBD2 (6 bases). Germline V gives CDR1 SGDLS, CDR2 YYNGEE. Trimming cost V 4 bases and J 4 bases, with 18 bases left between them. The CDR3 sequence is 15 residues long. This CDR3 reads CASSPKGRGLYEQYF. CDR3 nucleotides: TGTGCCAGCAGCCCCAAGGGACGGGGGTTGTACGAGCAGTACTTC.

In its sample, this clonotype was seen once. This sequence joins TRBV4-2 and TRBJ2-3; 13 positions match TRBD2. Germline V gives CDR1 LGHNA, CDR2 YNFKEQ. The CDR3 is 16 residues long. With 7 bases clipped from V and 4 bases from J, the junction kept 8 bases outside the gene matches. CDR3 in amino acids: CASTPTSGRVADTQYF. The CDR3 DNA reads as TGTGCCAGCACCCCAACTAGCGGGAGGGTGGCAGATACGCAGTATTTT.

This clonotype was picked up many times. The rearrangement uses TRBV2 and TRBJ1-1; 10 positions match TRBD1. Per germline, CDR1 SNHLY and CDR2 FYNNEI. CDR3 length: 15 residues. The V and J ends lost 6 bases and 2 bases, in that order; junction bases with no gene match: 6. The CDR3 sequence: CASRRDRGLNTEAFF. The CDR3 DNA reads as TGTGCCAGCAGACGGGACAGGGGATTAAACACTGAAGCTTTCTTT.

CDR3 sequence (DNA): TGTGCCAGTACCCGATATGGGGGCGCCGGGGGCACTGAAGCTTTCTTT. Translating gives CASTRYGGAGGTEAFF. The gene calls are TRBV19 and TRBJ1-1, with TRBD1 as a possible D gene (6 bases). The germline V gene has CDR1 LNHDA and CDR2 SQIVND (reference sequence). Trimming took 7 bases from V and 4 from J, leaving 22 bases between them. The CDR3 has 16 residues.

This clonotype was counted many times. The chain links TRBV20-1 to TRBJ2-5; D is unresolved. The germline CDR1 and CDR2 sequences are DFQATT and SNEGSKA (reference sequence). The CDR3 extends over 14 amino acids. The ends were cut back, 0 bases at V and 5 bases at J, with 13 bases in the middle. CDR3 residues: CSARDARAVETQYF. DNA of the CDR3: TGCAGTGCTAGAGATGCCCGGGCGGTTGAGACCCAGTACTTC.

This clonotype was picked up a small number of times. This chain uses TRBV6-5 with TRBJ2-2, with TRBD2 matching 9 bases. The CDR3 extends over 17 amino acids. Unmatched junction bases numbered 10, after V lost 4 bases and J lost 4 bases. Germline loops: CDR1 MNHEY, CDR2 SVGAGI. CDR3 loop: CASSFPRGGRATGELFF. The DNA of the CDR3 is TGTGCCAGCAGTTTTCCCCGGGGCGGGAGGGCCACCGGGGAGCTGTTTTTT.

This clonotype was detected a few times. The genes are TRBV10-3 and TRBJ2-5; D uncertain. Deletions cut 2 bases from V and 5 bases from J, with 12 bases between. The CDR3 is 14 amino acids. CDR1 is ENHRY and CDR2 is SYGVKD in the germline V gene. The CDR3 region is CAISEPSRQETQYF. The CDR3 nucleotides are TGTGCCATCAGTGAGCCGAGCCGTCAGGAGACCCAGTACTTC.

This clonotype was detected many times. For the CDR3, the DNA is TGTGCCAGCAGAGAACCGGGACAGGGAATCTACAATGAGCAGTTCTTC. Encoded protein: CASREPGQGIYNEQFF. This chain uses TRBV12-3 or TRBV12-4 with TRBJ2-1; TRBD1 aligns across 9 bases. This CDR3 region has 16 residues. Losses at the gene ends were 6 bases for V and 3 bases for J; bases not matched to a gene: 9.

The V gene is TRBV19, the J gene TRBJ2-2; D might be TRBD2 (6 bases). V was cut by 9 bases and J by 7 bases, with 15 bases left in between. This CDR3 contains 13 residues. CDR1 and CDR2 from the germline V gene are LNHDA and SQIVND (reference sequence). In nucleotides, the CDR3 is TGTGCCAGCCACGGCGGGATAATCGGGGAGCTGTTTTTT. It encodes CASHGGIIGELFF. The variable domain in full, completed from reference TRBV19 and TRBJ2-2, reads DGGITQSPKYLFRKEGQNVTLSCEQNLNHDAMYWYRQDPGQGLRLIYYSQIVNDFQKGDIAEGYSVSREKKESFPLTVTSAQKNPTAFYLCASHGGIIGELFFGEGSRLTVL.

This clonotype was seen at least ten times. The chain recombines TRBV6-1 with TRBJ2-3; unclear D gene. The CDR3 is 14 amino acids. V lost 6 bases, J lost 4 bases, and 14 bases lay in between. Germline loops: CDR1 MNHNS, CDR2 SASEGT. The CDR3 DNA reads as TGTGCCAGCAGGTGGGGAACTGGATCAGATACGCAGTATTTT. It codes for CASRWGTGSDTQYF.

Ten or more counts support this clonotype. The V and J genes are TRBV29-1 and TRBJ2-7; perhaps TRBD2 as D (6 bases). The CDR3 contains 13 residues. The V and J ends lost 5 bases and 2 bases respectively, with 13 bases between them. Germline V gene sequence: CDR1 SQVTM, CDR2 ANQGSEA. The CDR3 bases are TGCAGCGTTAGGGGACTTTACGCCTACGAGCAGTACTTC. This gives the protein CSVRGLYAYEQYF.

V is TRBV20-1 and J is TRBJ2-2, with 8 bases matching TRBD2. V lost 6 bases and J lost 3; bases outside the gene matches: 12. This CDR3 comprises 16 residues. Germline-derived CDR1 and CDR2 are DFQATT and SNEGSKA (reference sequence). CDR3 in amino acids: CSAQIGAGGYTGELFF. CDR3 DNA sequence: TGCAGTGCACAGATCGGTGCGGGGGGTTACACCGGGGAGCTGTTTTTT.

This clonotype came up many times. This sequence joins TRBV6-1 and TRBJ2-1, with TRBD2 identical over 9 bases. V shed 6 bases, J shed 1 base, and the junction held 13 bases outside the gene matches. Germline assignment: CDR1 MNHNS and CDR2 SASEGT. The CDR3 consists of 18 residues. The CDR3 DNA reads TGTGCCAGCAGGGTTTATGCGGGAGGGTTCGGGTCCTACAATGAGCAGTTCTTC. Translating it yields CASRVYAGGFGSYNEQFF.

The chain carries TRBV5-1 and TRBJ2-7, with D unresolved. The germline CDR1 and CDR2 sequences are SGHRS and YFSETQ. The CDR3 spans 12 residues. V dropped 4 bases and J dropped 6 bases, with 11 bases sitting between them. This CDR3 is CASSPRACEQYF. The DNA for the CDR3 is TGCGCCAGCAGCCCGCGAGCCTGCGAGCAGTACTTC.

This clonotype was seen a handful of times. This sequence joins TRBV19 and TRBJ1-5; D gene ambiguous. The CDR3 length is 14 residues. Trimming shortened V by 3 bases and J by 0 bases, and 6 bases separated the two germline ends. Germline loops: CDR1 LNHDA, CDR2 SQIVND (reference sequence). The CDR3 region is CASSMGLSNQPQHF. The DNA of the CDR3 is TGTGCCAGTAGTATGGGTCTTAGCAATCAGCCCCAGCATTTT. The full variable domain, with the rest looked up from reference TRBV19 and TRBJ1-5, is DGGITQSPKYLFRKEGQNVTLSCEQNLNHDAMYWYRQDPGQGLRLIYYSQIVNDFQKGDIAEGYSVSREKKESFPLTVTSAQKNPTAFYLCASSMGLSNQPQHFGDGTRLSIL.

On this clonotype: This may come from a read error, since a much larger clone is one base off. The CDR3 region is CASSSPWGGNEQFF. The CDR3 nucleotides read TGTGCCAGCAGCTCCCCCTGGGGGGGGAATGAGCAGTTCTTC. This sequence joins TRBV7-9 and TRBJ2-1, with 7 nucleotides matching TRBD2. The V gene's germline CDR1 is SEHNR and CDR2 FQNEAQ (reference sequence). The CDR3 runs to 14 residues. The ends lost 4 bases at V and 7 bases at J; junction bases unmatched: 7. Full variable domain (missing parts from reference TRBV7-9 and TRBJ2-1): DTGVSQNPRHKITKRGQNVTFRCDPISEHNRLYWYRQTLGQGPEFLTYFQNEAQLEKSRLLSDRFSAERPKGSFSTLEIQRTEQGDSAMYLCASSSPWGGNEQFFGPGTRLTVL.

This clonotype was seen a few times. A single base separates this from a much larger clone, so it may be a read error. The chain employs TRBV5-1 and TRBJ2-3, with 10 bases identical to TRBD1. The germline CDR1 and CDR2 sequences are SGHRS and YFSETQ. The CDR3 contains 16 residues. CDR3 DNA: TGCGCCAACAGCCTCCGGGGACAGGGGATCACAGATACGCAGTATTTT. Translated: CANSLRGQGITDTQYF.

This clonotype has a count of ten or more. This chain connects TRBV30 to TRBJ2-7, with 7 bases matching TRBD1. The ends lost 4 bases at V and 6 bases at J; junction bases unmatched: 6. Per the germline V gene, CDR1 is GTSNPN and CDR2 is SVGIG (reference sequence). This CDR3 has 12 amino acids. The CDR3 sequence: CAWTKTGIEQYF. DNA of the CDR3: TGTGCCTGGACCAAGACAGGGATCGAGCAGTACTTC. Full variable domain (outside the CDR3, taken from reference TRBV30 and TRBJ2-7): SQTIHQWPATLVQPVGSPLSLECTVEGTSNPNLYWYRQAAGRGLQLLFYSVGIGQISSEVPQNLSASRPQDRQFILSSKKLLLSDSGFYLCAWTKTGIEQYFGPGTRLTVT.

This clonotype has a count of ten or more. The genes are TRBV28 and TRBJ2-5; weak D call: TRBD2 (5 bases). Trimming shortened V by 3 bases and J by 5 bases, and 10 bases separated the two germline ends. The CDR3 runs 13 residues. CDR1 is MDHEN, CDR2 SYDVKM, per germline. The CDR3: CASSLGEGETQYF. CDR3 DNA: TGTGCCAGCAGTTTGGGAGAGGGTGAGACCCAGTACTTC.

The genes are TRBV6-1 and TRBJ2-1; D possibly corresponds to TRBD1 (6 bases). The CDR3 runs to 16 residues. From germline, CDR1 is MNHNS and CDR2 SASEGT. V dropped 7 bases and J dropped 2 bases, with 18 bases sitting between them. CDR3 loop: CASNNPGTRTYNEQFF. The CDR3 DNA sequence: TGTGCCAGCAATAATCCCGGGACAAGGACCTACAATGAGCAGTTCTTC.

The chain has TRBV24-1 and TRBJ1-2; no clear D gene. The CDR3 sequence is 14 residues long. Trimming pared 4 bases from V and 6 bases from J, leaving 14 bases between. Germline V lookup: CDR1 KGHDR, CDR2 SFDVKD. The CDR3 sequence: CATSDPSQVHGYTF. Here the CDR3 DNA reads TGTGCCACCAGTGACCCTAGTCAAGTTCATGGCTACACCTTC.

This clonotype was counted at least ten times. The chain couples TRBV20-1 to TRBJ2-3; D is possibly TRBD2 (5 bases). The germline V and J ends were trimmed by 8 bases and 3 bases, with 9 bases remaining between them. Germline assignment: CDR1 DFQATT and CDR2 SNEGSKA (reference sequence). The CDR3 has 11 residues. The CDR3 protein is CSIGLTDTQYF. DNA of the CDR3: TGCAGTATCGGACTGACAGATACGCAGTATTTT.

This clonotype has ten or more counts. The chain carries TRBV2 and TRBJ2-2; a possible D gene is TRBD1 (5 bases). Trimming removed 4 bases at V and 1 base at J, with 13 bases between. CDR1 and CDR2 from the germline V gene are SNHLY and FYNNEI. CDR3 length: 16 amino acids. CDR3 sequence: CASSVGHTKNTGELFF. CDR3 nucleotide sequence: TGTGCCAGCAGTGTCGGACATACTAAGAACACCGGGGAGCTGTTTTTT. Filled out from reference TRBV2 and TRBJ2-2, the complete variable domain reads EPEVTQTPSHQVTQMGQEVILRCVPISNHLYFYWYRQILGQKVEFLVSFYNNEISEKSEIFDDQFSVERPDGSNFTLKIRSTKLEDSAMYFCASSVGHTKNTGELFFGEGSRLTVL.